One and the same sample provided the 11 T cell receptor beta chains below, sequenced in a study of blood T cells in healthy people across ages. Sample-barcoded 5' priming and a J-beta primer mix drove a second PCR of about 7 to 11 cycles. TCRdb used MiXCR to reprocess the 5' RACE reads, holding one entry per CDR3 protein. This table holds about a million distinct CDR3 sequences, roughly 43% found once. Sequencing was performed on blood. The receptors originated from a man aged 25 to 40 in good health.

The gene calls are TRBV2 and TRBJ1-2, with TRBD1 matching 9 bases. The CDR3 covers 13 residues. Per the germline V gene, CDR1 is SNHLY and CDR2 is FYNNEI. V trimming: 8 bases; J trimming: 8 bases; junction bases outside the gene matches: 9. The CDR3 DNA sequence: TGTGCCAGCGGCTGGGACAGGGTCTCAGGCTACACCTTC. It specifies CASGWDRVSGYTF.

For the CDR3, the DNA is TGTGCCAGCAGTTACTCCGGGGGCCGGTCGGGTCAGTTCTTC. This sequence encodes CASSYSGGRSGQFF. The chain joins TRBV6-2 or TRBV6-3 to TRBJ2-1; D could derive from TRBD1 or TRBD2 (6 bases each). The CDR3 runs to 14 residues. Germline V gives CDR1 MNHEY, CDR2 SVGEGT. The V end lost 0 bases, the J end lost 13 bases, and 16 bases lay between the germline ends.

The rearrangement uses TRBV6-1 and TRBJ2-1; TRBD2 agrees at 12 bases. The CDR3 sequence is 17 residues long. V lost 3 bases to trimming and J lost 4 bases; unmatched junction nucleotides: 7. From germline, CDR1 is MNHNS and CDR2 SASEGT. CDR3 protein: CASSDLTSGGLYNEQFF. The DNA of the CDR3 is TGTGCCAGCAGTGACCTTACTAGCGGGGGGCTGTACAATGAGCAGTTCTTC.

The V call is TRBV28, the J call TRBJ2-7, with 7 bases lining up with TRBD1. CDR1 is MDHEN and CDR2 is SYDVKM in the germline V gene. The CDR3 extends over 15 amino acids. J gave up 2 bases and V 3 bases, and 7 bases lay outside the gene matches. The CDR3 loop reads CASSLLDRSTYEQYF. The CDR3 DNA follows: TGTGCCAGCAGTTTGTTGGACAGGTCCACCTACGAGCAGTACTTC.

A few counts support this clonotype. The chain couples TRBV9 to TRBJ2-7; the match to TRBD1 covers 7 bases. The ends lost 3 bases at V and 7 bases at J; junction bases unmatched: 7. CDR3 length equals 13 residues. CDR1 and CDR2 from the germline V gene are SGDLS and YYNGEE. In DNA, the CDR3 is TGTGCCAGCAGCGAGCAGGGGGAAGGGGAGCAGTACTTC. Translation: CASSEQGEGEQYF. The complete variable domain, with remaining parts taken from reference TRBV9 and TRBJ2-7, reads DSGVTQTPKHLITATGQRVTLRCSPRSGDLSVYWYQQSLDQGLQFLIQYYNGEERAKGNILERFSAQQFPDLHSELNLSSLELGDSALYFCASSEQGEGEQYFGPGTRLTVT.

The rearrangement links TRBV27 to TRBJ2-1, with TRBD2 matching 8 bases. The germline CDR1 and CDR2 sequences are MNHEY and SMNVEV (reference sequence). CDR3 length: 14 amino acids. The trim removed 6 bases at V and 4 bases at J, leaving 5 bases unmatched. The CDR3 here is CASRLAEGYNEQFF. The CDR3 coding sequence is TGTGCCAGCAGACTAGCGGAGGGGTACAATGAGCAGTTCTTC.

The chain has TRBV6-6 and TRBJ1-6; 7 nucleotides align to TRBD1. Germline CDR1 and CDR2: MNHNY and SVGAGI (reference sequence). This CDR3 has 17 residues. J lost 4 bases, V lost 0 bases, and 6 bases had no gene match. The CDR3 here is CASSYSSAGGYNSPLHF. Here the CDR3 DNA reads TGTGCCAGCAGTTACTCTTCGGCAGGGGGGTATAATTCACCCCTCCACTTT.

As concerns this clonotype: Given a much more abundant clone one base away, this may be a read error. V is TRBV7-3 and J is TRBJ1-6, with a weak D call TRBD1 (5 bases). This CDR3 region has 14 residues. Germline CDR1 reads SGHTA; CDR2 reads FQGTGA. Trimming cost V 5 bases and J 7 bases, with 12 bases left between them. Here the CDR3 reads CASSTGTENSPLHF. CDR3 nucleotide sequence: TGTGCCAGCAGCACCGGGACGGAGAATTCACCCCTCCACTTT.

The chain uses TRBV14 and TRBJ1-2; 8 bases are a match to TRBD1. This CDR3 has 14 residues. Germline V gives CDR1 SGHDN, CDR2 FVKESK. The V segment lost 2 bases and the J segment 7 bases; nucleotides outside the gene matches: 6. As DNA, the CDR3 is TGTGCCAGCAGCCAAAGCTGGACAGGGAGTGGCTACACCTTC. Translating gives CASSQSWTGSGYTF.

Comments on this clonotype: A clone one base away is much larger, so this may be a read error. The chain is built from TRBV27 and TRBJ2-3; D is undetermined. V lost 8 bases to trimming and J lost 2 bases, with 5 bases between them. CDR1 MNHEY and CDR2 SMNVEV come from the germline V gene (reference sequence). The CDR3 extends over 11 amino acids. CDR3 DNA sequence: TGTGCCAGCGGGATCACAGATACGCAGTATTTT. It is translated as CASGITDTQYF.

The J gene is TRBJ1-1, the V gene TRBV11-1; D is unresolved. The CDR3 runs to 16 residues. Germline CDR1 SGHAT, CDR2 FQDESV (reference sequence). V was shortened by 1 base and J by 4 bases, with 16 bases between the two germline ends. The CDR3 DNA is TGTGCCAGCAGCTTAGATGCCGGTATCCCGGGCACTGAAGCTTTCTTT. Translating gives CASSLDAGIPGTEAFF.